What follows are 16 T cell receptor beta chains derived from one specimen sequenced in a study of blood T cell repertoires in COVID-19. TCRdb keeps only in-frame clones here, not all; method: immunoSEQ multiplex PCR. The profile shows over 200,000 clones, approximately 83% of them singletons. The material sequenced was peripheral blood. The receptors shown here come from a woman in her twenties or thirties with COVID-19, enrolled during active disease.

The genes are TRBV5-4 and TRBJ2-3, with D possibly matching TRBD2 (7 bases). From germline, CDR1 is SGHNT and CDR2 YYREEE (reference sequence). Trimming pared 7 bases from V and 1 base from J, leaving 13 bases between. The length of the CDR3 is 14 residues. The CDR3 loop reads CASELGGRTDTQYF. CDR3 bases: TGTGCCAGCGAATTGGGGGGGCGCACAGATACGCAGTATTTT. Complete variable domain (other parts from reference TRBV5-4 and TRBJ2-3): ETGVTQSPTHLIKTRGQQVTLRCSSQSGHNTVSWYQQALGQGPQFIFQYYREEENGRGNFPPRFSGLQFPNYSSELNVNALELDDSALYLCASELGGRTDTQYFGPGTRLTVL.

This clone was observed a single time. V and J are TRBV9 and TRBJ2-2, with 9 bases fitting TRBD1. V shed 3 bases and J 4 bases; nucleotides not matched to a gene: 1. Germline V lookup: CDR1 SGDLS, CDR2 YYNGEE. The CDR3 runs to 14 residues. The CDR3 DNA sequence: TGTGCCAGCAGCGGGACAGGGGTCACCGGGGAGCTGTTTTTT. This translates into CASSGTGVTGELFF. Based on the CDR3 plus reference TRBV9 and TRBJ2-2, the full variable domain is DSGVTQTPKHLITATGQRVTLRCSPRSGDLSVYWYQQSLDQGLQFLIQYYNGEERAKGNILERFSAQQFPDLHSELNLSSLELGDSALYFCASSGTGVTGELFFGEGSRLTVL.

This clone was observed a single time. V gene TRBV5-1 combines with J gene TRBJ2-2, with 9 bases aligning to TRBD1. CDR3 length: 14 residues. The V segment lost 7 bases and the J segment 5 bases; nucleotides outside the gene matches: 6. In germline, CDR1 is SGHRS, CDR2 YFSETQ. The CDR3 spells CASGGTGITGELFF. In DNA, the CDR3 is TGCGCCAGCGGCGGGACAGGGATAACCGGGGAGCTGTTTTTT.

The chain links TRBV7-9 to TRBJ1-1; unclear D gene. The CDR3 loop spans 15 amino acids. Germline CDR1 and CDR2: SEHNR and FQNEAQ (reference sequence). Trimming removed 5 bases from V and 3 bases from J, with 16 bases in between. CDR3 nucleotides: TGTGCCAGCAGCGTAACGTCCAAAAGAGACACTGAAGCTTTCTTT. Residues: CASSVTSKRDTEAFF.

The rearrangement joins TRBV5-4 to TRBJ1-2; possible D gene TRBD1, 5 bases. CDR1 is SGHNT, CDR2 YYREEE, per germline (reference sequence). The CDR3 sequence is 15 residues long. Trimming removed 1 base from V and 4 bases from J, with 14 bases in between. CDR3 coding DNA: TGTGCCAGCAGCTTGAAAGACAGACGGTCCTATGGCTACACCTTC. It yields the protein CASSLKDRRSYGYTF.

This chain joins TRBV11-2 and TRBJ2-7, with D possibly matching TRBD2 (5 bases). V lost 3 bases, J lost 1 base, and 10 bases lay in between. CDR1 is SGHAT, CDR2 FQNNGV, per germline. The CDR3 runs to 14 residues. The CDR3 loop reads CASSFSTGSYEQYF. For the CDR3, the DNA is TGTGCCAGCAGCTTTAGCACGGGGTCCTACGAGCAGTACTTC.

A remark on this clone: Other DNA sequences of this sample code for an identical CDR3. The chain employs TRBV5-6 and TRBJ1-1, with a weak D call TRBD1 (5 bases). Trimming left V 4 bases short and J 1 base short, with 8 bases between. Per the germline V gene, CDR1 is SGHDT and CDR2 is YYEEEE. The CDR3 extends over 13 amino acids. CDR3 DNA: TGTGCCAGCAGCATCGGACAGAACACTGAAGCTTTCTTT. Its protein is CASSIGQNTEAFF.

The chain uses TRBV7-2 and TRBJ2-5, with 8 nucleotides matching TRBD2. Germline loops: CDR1 SGHTA, CDR2 FQGNSA. J was trimmed by 7 bases and V by 7 bases; bases with no gene match: 11. There are 14 residues in the CDR3. For the CDR3, the DNA is TGTGCCAGCACCCAGGGAGCGGGGGAGGCGACCCAGTACTTC. This sequence encodes CASTQGAGEATQYF. Supplemented by reference TRBV7-2 and TRBJ2-5, the full variable domain reads GAGVSQSPSNKVTEKGKDVELRCDPISGHTALYWYRQSLGQGLEFLIYFQGNSAPDKSGLPSDRFSAERTGGSVSTLTIQRTQQEDSAVYLCASTQGAGEATQYFGPGTRLLVL.

The chain uses TRBV12-5 and TRBJ1-2, with 9 nucleotides matching TRBD1. J lost 3 bases, V lost 6 bases, and 14 bases had no gene match. CDR1 and CDR2 from the germline V gene are LGHNT and FRNRAP. The CDR3 sequence is 17 residues long. The CDR3 sequence is CASGKDRGADKDYGYTF. CDR3 nucleotide sequence: TGTGCTAGTGGCAAGGACAGGGGCGCGGATAAAGACTATGGCTACACCTTC.

This clone has more than one count but fewer than ten. This chain joins TRBV6-2 or TRBV6-3 and TRBJ2-3, with a possible D match to TRBD1 (6 bases). V was clipped by 5 bases and J by 4 bases, with 13 bases between them. The CDR3 is 14 amino acids. Germline V lookup: CDR1 MNHEY, CDR2 SVGEGT. This CDR3 is CASSTDRFSDTQYF. The CDR3 DNA follows: TGTGCCAGCAGTACAGACAGGTTTTCAGATACGCAGTATTTT.

This chain joins TRBV5-5 and TRBJ1-5; a weak D match, TRBD1 (5 bases). V shed 0 bases and J shed 0 bases, with 13 bases lying between them. This CDR3 has 17 amino acids. Germline V gene data show CDR1 as SGHKS and CDR2 as YYEKEE (reference sequence). The CDR3 DNA follows: TGTGCCAGCAGCTTGGATCGGGGGGTCGGTAGCAATCAGCCCCAGCATTTT. It specifies CASSLDRGVGSNQPQHF.

The V and J genes are TRBV6-5 and TRBJ2-5, with D tentatively TRBD1 (5 bases). CDR3 length: 16 amino acids. V lost 4 bases and J lost 4, with 19 bases in between. The germline gives CDR1 MNHEY, CDR2 SVGAGI. The CDR3 nucleotides are TGTGCCAGCAGTTCGCGCTTTTTAGGGGAAGGAGAGACCCAGTACTTC. Residues: CASSSRFLGEGETQYF.

The chain has TRBV7-6 and TRBJ2-7; 9 positions agree with TRBD1. V shed 4 bases, J shed 4 bases, and the junction held 5 bases outside the gene matches. From germline, CDR1 is SGHVS and CDR2 FNYEAQ. This CDR3 has 14 amino acids. The CDR3 loop is CASSSGQGLYEQYF. CDR3 nucleotides: TGTGCCAGCAGCTCGGGACAGGGCTTATACGAGCAGTACTTC.

This chain joins TRBV19 and TRBJ1-4; perhaps TRBD1 as D (6 bases). Germline CDR1 reads LNHDA; CDR2 reads SQIVND (reference sequence). This CDR3 spans 17 amino acids. Trimming left V 0 bases short and J 3 bases short, with 14 bases between. The CDR3, as DNA: TGTGCCAGTAGTATAGACCGGACAGCAGCTCCTAATGAAAAACTGTTTTTT. Translation gives CASSIDRTAAPNEKLFF.

This clone was recorded only once. The chain uses TRBV19 and TRBJ1-1, with 7 bases lining up with TRBD1. V shed 5 bases and J 2 bases; nucleotides not matched to a gene: 5. The germline V gene has CDR1 LNHDA and CDR2 SQIVND (reference sequence). This CDR3 has 14 amino acids. The CDR3 sequence: CASSPGTVNTEAFF. The CDR3 nucleotides read TGTGCCAGTAGTCCCGGGACAGTCAACACTGAAGCTTTCTTT.

The chain uses TRBV18 and TRBJ1-1; maybe TRBD1 (6 bases). From germline, CDR1 is KGHSH and CDR2 LQKENI. This CDR3 contains 14 residues. Trimming removed 6 bases at V and 0 bases at J, with 11 bases between. CDR3 protein: CASSRTDLNTEAFF. Here the CDR3 DNA reads TGTGCCAGCTCGCGGACAGATTTGAACACTGAAGCTTTCTTT.